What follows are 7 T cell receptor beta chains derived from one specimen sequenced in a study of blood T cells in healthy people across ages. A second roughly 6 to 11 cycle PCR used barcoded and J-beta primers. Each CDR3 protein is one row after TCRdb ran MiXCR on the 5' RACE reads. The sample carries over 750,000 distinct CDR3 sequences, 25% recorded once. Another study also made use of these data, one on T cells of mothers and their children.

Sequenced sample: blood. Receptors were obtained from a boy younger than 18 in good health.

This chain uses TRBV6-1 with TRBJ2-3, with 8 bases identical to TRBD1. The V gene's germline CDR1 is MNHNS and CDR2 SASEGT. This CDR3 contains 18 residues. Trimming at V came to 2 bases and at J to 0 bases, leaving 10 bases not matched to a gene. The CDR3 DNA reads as TGTGCCAGCAGTGAAACTACAGACAGGGGCCCTAGCACAGATACGCAGTATTTT. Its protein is CASSETTDRGPSTDTQYF.

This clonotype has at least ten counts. The CDR3 coding sequence is TGTGCCAGCAGCCAAGGGGGCAATCAGCCCCAGCATTTT. This translates into CASSQGGNQPQHF. J is TRBJ1-5 and V is TRBV3-1; D ambiguous. Germline CDR1 and CDR2: LGHDT and YNNKEL (reference sequence). The CDR3 is 13 amino acids. Between the trimmed V and J ends, which lost 1 base and 2 bases, there was a span of 3 bases.

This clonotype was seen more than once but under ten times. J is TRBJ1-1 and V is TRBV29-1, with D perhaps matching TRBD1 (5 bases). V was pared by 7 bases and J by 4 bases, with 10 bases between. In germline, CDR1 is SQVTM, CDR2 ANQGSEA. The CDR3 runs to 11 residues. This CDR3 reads CSAEGRTEAFF. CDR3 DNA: TGCAGCGCTGAGGGACGCACTGAAGCTTTCTTT.

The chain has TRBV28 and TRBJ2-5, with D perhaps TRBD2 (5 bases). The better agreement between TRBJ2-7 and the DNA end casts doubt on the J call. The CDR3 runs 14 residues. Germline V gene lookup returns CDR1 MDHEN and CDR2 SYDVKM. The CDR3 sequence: CASSPADLLYEQYF. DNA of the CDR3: TGTGCCAGCAGCCCAGCGGACCTCCTCTACGAGCAGTACTTC.

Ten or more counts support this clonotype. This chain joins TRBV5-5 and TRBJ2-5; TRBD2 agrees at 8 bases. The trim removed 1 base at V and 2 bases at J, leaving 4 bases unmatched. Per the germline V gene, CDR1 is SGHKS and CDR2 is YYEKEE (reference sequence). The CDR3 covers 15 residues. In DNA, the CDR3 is TGTGCCAGCAGCTTGTTCCCTAGCGGGCAAGAGACCCAGTACTTC. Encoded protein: CASSLFPSGQETQYF. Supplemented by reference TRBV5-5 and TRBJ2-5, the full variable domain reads DAGVTQSPTHLIKTRGQQVTLRCSPISGHKSVSWYQQVLGQGPQFIFQYYEKEERGRGNFPDRFSARQFPNYSSELNVNALLLGDSALYLCASSLFPSGQETQYFGPGTRLLVL.

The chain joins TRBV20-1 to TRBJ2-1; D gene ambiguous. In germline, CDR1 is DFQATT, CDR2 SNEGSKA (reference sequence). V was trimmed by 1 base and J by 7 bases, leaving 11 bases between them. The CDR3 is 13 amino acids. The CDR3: CSARVGAKNEQFF. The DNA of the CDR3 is TGCAGTGCTAGAGTCGGAGCGAAGAATGAGCAGTTCTTC.

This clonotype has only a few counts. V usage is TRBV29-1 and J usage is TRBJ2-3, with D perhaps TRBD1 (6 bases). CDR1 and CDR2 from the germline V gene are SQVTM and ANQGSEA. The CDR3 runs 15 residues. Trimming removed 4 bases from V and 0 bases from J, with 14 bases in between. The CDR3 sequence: CSVVGQTSSTDTQYF. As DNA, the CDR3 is TGCAGCGTTGTAGGACAGACATCTAGCACAGATACGCAGTATTTT.